This section outlines one T cell receptor (beta chain) sequence together with its context. Trimming at V came to 1 base and at J to 4 bases, leaving 7 bases not matched to a gene. The germline CDR1 and CDR2 sequences are SGHDN and FVKESK. The CDR3 length is 16 residues. The data originate from a study of graft-versus-host responses after intestinal transplantation. Clones were sequenced by immunoSEQ multiplex PCR, and TCRdb holds only the in-frame ones, with some missing. The sample has over 45,000 clones; roughly 90% are singletons. The specimen was PBMCs, collected 26 days after transplant. This receptor was obtained from a human patient who received an intestinal transplant, so some T cells may come from the graft donor. The V and J genes are TRBV14 and TRBJ2-1; 7 bases are shared with TRBD2. The CDR3 DNA is TGTGCCAGCAGCCAAGGGGCGGGAGATCTTTACAATGAGCAGTTCTTC. Its protein product is CASSQGAGDLYNEQFF.